The rows below give T cell receptor beta chains drawn from one sample of a study of T cells in localized non-small cell lung cancer. Data came from immunoSEQ multiplex PCR; TCRdb stores just in-frame clones and leaves some out. The sample has fewer than 30,000 clones, about 90% seen once. Here the sequenced sample was peripheral blood, taken before any cancer treatment. These receptors were collected from a woman between 40 and 69 years old with stage I lung adenocarcinoma. The CDR3 runs from the conserved cysteine through the conserved F or W. The order of the fields is clone size, V gene, J gene, CDR3 protein. Where a row states a size, it is once, few, many or the class of an expanded clone; other rows omit it.

size: once; V: TRBV7-8; J: TRBJ2-7; CDR3: CASSGLSLYPNGGEQYF
size: .; V: TRBV6-4; J: TRBJ2-3; CDR3: CASSDRATSGRRDTQYF
size: .; V: TRBV28; J: TRBJ1-5; CDR3: CASSQTGRGDPQHF
size: .; V: TRBV5-1; J: TRBJ1-1; CDR3: CASSLGVSYTEAFF
size: .; V: TRBV19; J: TRBJ2-1; CDR3: CASSIGRPGSYNEQFF
size: .; V: TRBV7-2; J: TRBJ1-2; CDR3: CASSLRQGGYGYTF
size: .; V: TRBV18; J: TRBJ1-2; CDR3: CASSFRQGMEGYTF
size: .; V: TRBV7-6; J: TRBJ2-7; CDR3: CASSSSRGTYEQYF
size: .; V: TRBV29-1; J: TRBJ2-1; CDR3: CSVLPQDSHNEQFF
size: .; V: TRBV18; J: TRBJ1-4; CDR3: CASSRDSATNEKLFF
size: few; V: TRBV27; J: TRBJ2-3; CDR3: CASSLSDSTDTQYF
size: .; V: TRBV9; J: TRBJ2-2; CDR3: CASSVRYEGELFF
size: .; V: TRBV19; J: TRBJ1-1; CDR3: CASRKIGGNTEAFF
size: .; V: TRBV7-9; J: TRBJ1-5; CDR3: CASSFYRGSGNQPQHF
size: .; V: TRBV7-3; J: TRBJ1-1; CDR3: CASSLDGREAFF
size: .; V: TRBV5-1; J: TRBJ2-1; CDR3: CASSRDQSSYNEQFF
size: once; V: TRBV30; J: TRBJ2-1; CDR3: CAWSIVASGGAAGAKQFF
size: .; V: TRBV6-1; J: TRBJ2-7; CDR3: CASSEAGTSSYEQYF
size: once; V: TRBV30; J: TRBJ1-5; CDR3: CAWRRKGAGNSNQPQHF
size: .; V: TRBV5-1; J: TRBJ2-1; CDR3: CASSSQRGANNEQFF
size: .; V: TRBV9; J: TRBJ2-5; CDR3: CASSPRRGVQETQYF
size: .; V: TRBV6-1; J: TRBJ1-1; CDR3: CASSVEPNTEAFF
size: few; V: TRBV7-8; J: TRBJ2-2; CDR3: CASSPWGGNTGELFF
size: .; V: TRBV13; J: TRBJ2-7; CDR3: CASSLGGRGTPYEQYF
size: once; V: TRBV29-1; J: TRBJ1-1; CDR3: CSVSQGPRTEAFF
size: .; V: TRBV6-5; J: TRBJ2-3; CDR3: CASSSPSGQGARTQYF
size: .; V: TRBV5-4; J: TRBJ1-1; CDR3: CASSSSGGFMSEAFF
size: .; V: TRBV30; J: TRBJ2-1; CDR3: CAWGFLENEQFF
size: .; V: TRBV20-1; J: TRBJ1-2; CDR3: CSARTNGYTF
size: once; V: TRBV4-2; J: TRBJ1-3; CDR3: CASSQDRGSGNTIYF
size: .; V: TRBV19; J: TRBJ1-6; CDR3: CASSIVGTENSPLHF
size: once; V: TRBV7-2; J: TRBJ2-3; CDR3: CASSERTSSTDTQYF
size: once; V: TRBV11-1; J: TRBJ1-2; CDR3: CASSHGRATGYTF
size: .; V: TRBV7-9; J: TRBJ2-3; CDR3: CASRGHTDTQYF
size: .; V: TRBV11-2; J: TRBJ1-1; CDR3: CASSLFFGQFTEAFF
size: .; V: TRBV5-8; J: TRBJ1-2; CDR3: CASSLPALYGYTF
size: .; V: TRBV18; J: TRBJ1-1; CDR3: CASSPEKIIRRAFF
size: .; V: TRBV7-2; J: TRBJ1-3; CDR3: CASSSGVNTIYF
size: .; V: TRBV21-1; J: TRBJ2-1; CDR3: CASSIVGNEQFF
size: .; V: TRBV27; J: TRBJ2-1; CDR3: CASSSPPGQGRDEQFF
size: .; V: TRBV6-5; J: TRBJ1-1; CDR3: CASSWTLNTEAFF
size: .; V: TRBV6-5; J: TRBJ1-6; CDR3: CASTLDSFNSPLHF
size: .; V: TRBV27; J: TRBJ1-1; CDR3: CASSSPLGVAFF
size: .; V: TRBV7-9; J: TRBJ1-2; CDR3: CASSPGRRGYTF
size: .; V: TRBV25-1; J: TRBJ2-5; CDR3: CASRLRTGPETQYF
size: few; V: TRBV6-1; J: TRBJ2-1; CDR3: CASGTSGRYEQFF
size: .; V: TRBV4-1; J: TRBJ2-6; CDR3: CASSQDTGSGANVLTF
size: .; V: TRBV7-8; J: TRBJ2-1; CDR3: CATRTGGYYNEQFF
size: .; V: TRBV7-2; J: TRBJ2-7; CDR3: CASSRDRGYEQYF
size: .; V: TRBV19; J: TRBJ1-5; CDR3: CASSPNRRDGNQPQHF
size: .; V: TRBV11-3; J: TRBJ2-3; CDR3: CASSLEGKDTQYF
size: .; V: TRBV21-1; J: TRBJ2-1; CDR3: CASSNRGKAADEQFF
size: .; V: TRBV10-1; J: TRBJ2-3; CDR3: CASSAGTPSTDTQYF
size: .; V: TRBV11-2; J: TRBJ1-1; CDR3: CASSSRTVLLNTEAFF
size: .; V: TRBV6-5; J: TRBJ2-7; CDR3: CAVTGTASYEQYF
size: .; V: TRBV6-1; J: TRBJ1-5; CDR3: CASSEGMQGNQPQHF
size: .; V: TRBV5-3; J: TRBJ2-5; CDR3: CASRRVYEQETQYF